Here is one T cell receptor beta chain with its context. Its target is unknown. cDNA libraries for TCR alpha and TCR beta, carrying sample barcodes and UMIs, came from 5'RACE with constant-segment primers. From the 5' RACE reads, TCRdb called clonotypes with MiXCR, one entry per CDR3 protein. The sample shows about 140,000 distinct CDR3 sequences, about a fifth of them seen only once. Germline CDR1 is MNHEY and CDR2 is SVGAGI. Germline trimming cut 5 bases from V and 8 bases from J; bases unmatched to any gene: 5. The CDR3 has 12 amino acids. This specimen belongs to a study of T-cell memory formation after mild COVID-19. Looking at the study overall: Across donors, TCR clusters were largely donor specific. General study findings and limits: CM and EM subsets held most contracting CD4+ clones; EMRA held CD8+ ones. Clones contracting across day 15 to 85 had a balanced CD4/CD8 profile; later expanding clones leaned CD4+.

The chain couples TRBV6-5 to TRBJ1-2; 7 positions agree with TRBD1. The sequenced material came from PBMCs or a T cell subset sorted from them (not recorded which). The TCR comes from an adult woman who had mild COVID-19 (a few samples of this study predate the infection). Cell type and time point are not known. CDR3 bases: TGTGCCAGCAGTACTAGACAGGGCGGCTACACCTTC. This encodes CASSTRQGGYTF.